Listed below are T cell receptor beta chains from one sample, sequenced in a study of T cells in Graves' hyperthyroidism and ophthalmopathy. TCRdb re-derived calls from the multiplex PCR reads in MiXCR, one entry per CDR3 protein. The data show 270,000 or so distinct CDR3 sequences, roughly 15% seen once. Sequencing input: blood. All receptors derive from a woman between 50 and 59 years old with Graves' hyperthyroidism that later progressed to Graves' ophthalmopathy. Both conserved end residues are part of each CDR3. A D gene is named only where the DNA matches it firmly. Not all rows give a size; the values are once, few, many and, for expanded clones, a class.

J | V | length | size | D | DNA | CDR3
TRBJ2-1 | TRBV2 | 14 | once | TRBD2 | TGTGCCAGCAGCGAGGGCGGGAGTTACAATGAGCAGTTCTTC | CASSEGGSYNEQFF
TRBJ2-4 | TRBV28 | 15 | few | TRBD2 | TGTGCCAGCAGTAGGACTAGCGGCTCCAAAAACATTCAGTACTTC | CASSRTSGSKNIQYF
TRBJ2-3 | TRBV20-1 | 14 | many | TRBD1 | TGCAGTGCTAGTAAGGGGGCAGGCACAGATACGCAGTATTTT | CSASKGAGTDTQYF
TRBJ1-5 | TRBV28 | 17 | many | TRBD1 | TGTGCCAGCAGTCTCACCCCCTGGGACAGGGGGAATCAGCCCCAGCATTTT | CASSLTPWDRGNQPQHF
TRBJ1-1 | TRBV20-1 | 15 | many | TRBD1 | TGCAGTGCTAGAGATGGACAGGGGTGGAACACTGAAGCTTTCTTT | CSARDGQGWNTEAFF
TRBJ2-2 | TRBV12-3/TRBV12-4 | 13 | many | TRBD1 | TGTGCCAGCAGCTGGACAGGGACCGGGGAGCTGTTTTTT | CASSWTGTGELFF
TRBJ2-1 | TRBV5-1 | 15 | many | TRBD2 | TGCGCCAGCAGCTTGCGGGAGGGCCCGCACAATGAGCAGTTCTTC | CASSLREGPHNEQFF
TRBJ2-3 | TRBV27 | 14 | many | - | TGTGCCAGCAGTGGAGACTGGGGCACAGATACGCAGTATTTT | CASSGDWGTDTQYF
TRBJ2-1 | TRBV20-1 | 15 | many | - | TGCAGTGCTAGACACGATAGAAGTCGCTACAATGAGCAGTTCTTC | CSARHDRSRYNEQFF
TRBJ2-7 | TRBV20-1 | 12 | many | - | TGCAGTGCTCGACAAAGGATCTACGAGCAGTACTTC | CSARQRIYEQYF
TRBJ2-3 | TRBV24-1 | 13 | many | - | TGTGCCACCAGTGATCCGCCCGGGGACACGCAGTATTTT | CATSDPPGDTQYF
TRBJ1-2 | TRBV28 | 12 | many | - | TGTGCCAGCAGTTTAGAGGAGGATGGCTACACCTTC | CASSLEEDGYTF
TRBJ2-7 | TRBV12-3/TRBV12-4 | 12 | many | - | TGTGCCAGCAGGTTCCAGGGGTTCGAGCAGTACTTC | CASRFQGFEQYF
TRBJ2-1 | TRBV28 | 15 | many | - | TGTGCCAGCAGCCTCGGGACTCCCTCTCGCAATGAGCAGTTCTTC | CASSLGTPSRNEQFF
TRBJ1-6 | TRBV18 | 16 | - | - | TGTGCCAGCTCACCACAGGGACTCTCCTATAATTCACCCCTCCACTTT | CASSPQGLSYNSPLHF
TRBJ2-7 | TRBV9 | 14 | - | TRBD2 | TGTGCCAGCAGCGTAAGCGGGATTTGGAATGAGCAGTACTTC | CASSVSGIWNEQYF
TRBJ2-1 | TRBV19 | 15 | - | TRBD2 | TGTGCCAGTAGGTTACTAGCGGGAGGGACGGATGAGCAGTTCTTC | CASRLLAGGTDEQFF
TRBJ2-5 | TRBV7-6 | 17 | - | TRBD2 | TGTGCCAGCAGCTTAGGCACAGCGGGAGCCCTGTCGGGGACCCAGTACTTC | CASSLGTAGALSGTQYF
TRBJ1-5 | TRBV27 | 17 | few | TRBD1 | TGTGCCAGCAGCTCATTTAGGGACAGTAAAACCAATCAGCCCCAGCATTTT | CASSSFRDSKTNQPQHF
TRBJ2-1 | TRBV2 | 17 | many | TRBD2 | TGTGCCAGCAGTGGGACCTCTATTAGCGGGAGGGCAAATGAGCAGTTCTTC | CASSGTSISGRANEQFF
TRBJ2-3 | TRBV13 | 16 | many | TRBD2 | TGTGCCAGCAGCAGTGGACTAGCGGGGGGAGCAGATACGCAGTATTTT | CASSSGLAGGADTQYF
TRBJ2-5 | TRBV6-2/TRBV6-3 | 15 | many | - | TGTGCCAGCAGTTCAGCCGGGTGGGTCCAAGAGACCCAGTACTTC | CASSSAGWVQETQYF
TRBJ2-3 | TRBV2 | 15 | many | TRBD2 | TGTGCCAGCACGAGTAGCGGGAGGGCCAAAGATACGCAGTATTTT | CASTSSGRAKDTQYF
TRBJ1-1 | TRBV6-1 | 14 | few | - | TGTGCCAGCAGACTGACACCCATGAACACTGAAGCTTTCTTT | CASRLTPMNTEAFF
TRBJ2-7 | TRBV3-1 | 15 | many | - | TGTGCCAGCAGCCAGCGGCGTACAGCCTCCTACGAGCAGTACTTC | CASSQRRTASYEQYF
TRBJ2-7 | TRBV20-1 | 15 | many | TRBD2 | TGCAGTGCTAAAATGGGCAGCGGGAGCCTCAACGAGCAGTACTTC | CSAKMGSGSLNEQYF
TRBJ2-7 | TRBV20-1 | 12 | many | - | TGCAGTGCTAGAACTCACAGTGGCGGGCAGTACTTC | CSARTHSGGQYF
TRBJ2-3 | TRBV7-9 | 16 | many | - | TGTGCCAGCAGCTTATTTCGGGCTAGCCCCGCAGATACGCAGTATTTT | CASSLFRASPADTQYF
TRBJ1-4 | TRBV7-9 | 13 | few | - | TGTGCCAGCCTAGGACAGACTAATGAAAAACTGTTTTTT | CASLGQTNEKLFF
TRBJ1-2 | TRBV2 | 16 | many | - | TGTGCCAGCAAGGAGTTCTGGAACCCTCGCCTCTATGGCTACACCTTC | CASKEFWNPRLYGYTF
TRBJ2-1 | TRBV2 | 14 | many | TRBD2 | TGTGCCAGCAGTGTGACTAGCGGTAACAATGAGCAGTTCTTC | CASSVTSGNNEQFF
TRBJ2-2 | TRBV7-3 | 14 | many | TRBD2 | TGTGCCAGCAGACGTAGCGGGAGATACGGGGAGCTGTTTTTT | CASRRSGRYGELFF
TRBJ2-5 | TRBV11-2 | 16 | many | - | TGTGCCAGCAGCTATCTGAACAGGGTCGGTCGAGAGACCCAGTACTTC | CASSYLNRVGRETQYF
TRBJ2-3 | TRBV2 | 17 | many | - | TGTGCCAGCAGTGAAAGGGTTAGCGCTACCTCCGCGGATACGCAGTATTTT | CASSERVSATSADTQYF
TRBJ2-5 | TRBV12-3/TRBV12-4 | 11 | many | - | TGTGCCAGCATGCGGGGACAGACCCAGTACTTC | CASMRGQTQYF
TRBJ2-1 | TRBV18 | 15 | many | - | TGTGCCAGCTCACCCCCGCACCAGGGGGGAAGTAAGCAGTTCTTC | CASSPPHQGGSKQFF
TRBJ2-5 | TRBV2 | 13 | many | TRBD1 | TGTGCCAGCAGATCAGGGGGCGGGAAGACCCAGTACTTC | CASRSGGGKTQYF
TRBJ2-3 | TRBV16 | 14 | few | TRBD2 | TGTGCCAGCAGCCTTAGCGGGAGGTCGGATACGCAGTATTTT | CASSLSGRSDTQYF
TRBJ2-1 | TRBV7-2 | 18 | - | TRBD1 | TGTGCCAGCAGCTTAGCGAGTAGAGGGGACAGGGTGAACAATGAGCAGTTCTTC | CASSLASRGDRVNNEQFF
TRBJ1-1 | TRBV7-8 | 14 | many | - | TGTGCCAGCAGCTTACAAGAAACGGGGACTGAAGCTTTCTTT | CASSLQETGTEAFF
TRBJ2-3 | TRBV11-1 | 13 | many | - | TGTGCCAGCAGCCGCTGGGGCACAGATACGCAGTATTTT | CASSRWGTDTQYF
TRBJ2-1 | TRBV10-3 | 17 | many | TRBD2 | TGTGCCATCAGTGAGGGTAGCGGGAGGGCCGGCTACAATGAGCAGTTCTTC | CAISEGSGRAGYNEQFF
TRBJ1-2 | TRBV20-1 | 13 | many | - | TGCAGTGCTAGACAGACTGCGGGCTATGGCTACACCTTC | CSARQTAGYGYTF
TRBJ1-4 | TRBV20-1 | 10 | - | - | TGCAGTGCTTTAGGGAAAAAACTGTTTTTT | CSALGKKLFF
TRBJ1-1 | TRBV7-9 | 16 | many | TRBD1 | TGTGCCAGCAGCTTAGAATGGGGAGGACAGGGAGTAGGAGCTTTCTTT | CASSLEWGGQGVGAFF
TRBJ2-5 | TRBV30 | 15 | many | - | TGTGCCTGGAGTGTCGGGGGTGGCGGGCAAGAGACCCAGTACTTC | CAWSVGGGGQETQYF
TRBJ2-7 | TRBV6-4 | 15 | few | - | TGTGCCAGCAGTGACTCGACTCACTCCTCCTACGAGCAGTACTTC | CASSDSTHSSYEQYF
TRBJ2-6 | TRBV18 | 17 | - | - | TGTGCCAGCTCACCTCTAGTTCCCCGCTCTGGGGCCAACGTCCCGACTTTC | CASSPLVPRSGANVPTF
TRBJ2-7 | TRBV3-1 | 15 | many | - | TGTGCCAGCAGCCCTGCCCCGGACGTCGCCTACGAGCAGTACTTC | CASSPAPDVAYEQYF
TRBJ1-2 | TRBV12-3/TRBV12-4 | 13 | many | - | TGTGCCAGCAGTTTCGGGTTTAACTATGGCTACACCTTC | CASSFGFNYGYTF
TRBJ2-7 | TRBV27 | 11 | many | - | TGTGCCAGCAGCCCTGGACAGAAGCAGTACTTC | CASSPGQKQYF